This T cell receptor (beta chain) was identified in a study of blood T cells in healthy people across ages. Study-wide context: Capture by template switching was about one barcoded beta molecule per two T cells.

Using a J-beta primer mix together with a sample-barcoded 5' primer, a second PCR was run for about 6 to 12 cycles. Each sample yielded at least 2.5 million CDR3-containing paired-end reads. MiXCR was run by TCRdb on the 5' RACE reads, yielding one entry per CDR3 protein. The sample lists approximately 1.5 million distinct CDR3 sequences, about 42% occurring once. Trimming pared 2 bases from V and 4 bases from J, leaving 5 bases between. Germline V gene data show CDR1 as LNHDA and CDR2 as SQIVND (reference sequence). This CDR3 has 13 amino acids. Sequenced material: blood. The chain is built from TRBV19 and TRBJ2-2, with D hard to call. The receptor was derived from a woman aged 18-35 years in good health. The CDR3 region has the DNA TGTGCCAGTAGTATAATGGTCACCGGGGAGCTGTTTTTT. This encodes CASSIMVTGELFF.